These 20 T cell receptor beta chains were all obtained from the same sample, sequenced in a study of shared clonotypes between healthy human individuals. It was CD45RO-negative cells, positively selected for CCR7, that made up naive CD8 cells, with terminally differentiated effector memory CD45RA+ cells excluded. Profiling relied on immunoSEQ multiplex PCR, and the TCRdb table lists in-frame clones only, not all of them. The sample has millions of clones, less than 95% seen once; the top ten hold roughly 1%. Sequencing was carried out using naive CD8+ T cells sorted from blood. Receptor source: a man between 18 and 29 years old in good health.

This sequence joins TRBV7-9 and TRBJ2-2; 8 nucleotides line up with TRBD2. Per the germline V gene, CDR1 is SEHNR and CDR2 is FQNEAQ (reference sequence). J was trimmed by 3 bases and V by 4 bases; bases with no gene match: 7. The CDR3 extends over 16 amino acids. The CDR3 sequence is CASSWERGRDTGELFF. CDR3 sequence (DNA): TGTGCCAGCAGCTGGGAGCGGGGGCGGGACACCGGGGAGCTGTTTTTT. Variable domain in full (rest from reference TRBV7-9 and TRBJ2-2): DTGVSQNPRHKITKRGQNVTFRCDPISEHNRLYWYRQTLGQGPEFLTYFQNEAQLEKSRLLSDRFSAERPKGSFSTLEIQRTEQGDSAMYLCASSWERGRDTGELFFGEGSRLTVL.

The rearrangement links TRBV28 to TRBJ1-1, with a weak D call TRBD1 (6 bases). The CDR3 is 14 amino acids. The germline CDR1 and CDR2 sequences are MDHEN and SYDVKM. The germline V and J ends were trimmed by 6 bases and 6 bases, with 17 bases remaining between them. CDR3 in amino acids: CASSTRGGPPEAFF. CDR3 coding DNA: TGTGCCAGCAGCACCCGGGGGGGGCCACCTGAAGCTTTCTTT.

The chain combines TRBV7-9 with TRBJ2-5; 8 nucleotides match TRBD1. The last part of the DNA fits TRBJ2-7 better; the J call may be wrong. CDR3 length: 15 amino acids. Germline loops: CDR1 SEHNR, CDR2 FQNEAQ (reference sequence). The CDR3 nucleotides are TGTGCCAGCAGACAGTTCCAGGGGGCATCCTACGAGCAGTACTTC. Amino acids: CASRQFQGASYEQYF.

The CDR3 DNA follows: TGTGCCAGCAGCTTCTCAGGCGTGGCGAACACCGGGGAGCTGTTTTTT. It codes for CASSFSGVANTGELFF. The rearrangement joins TRBV13 to TRBJ2-2, with D unresolved. Germline lookup yields CDR1 PRHDT and CDR2 FYEKMQ (reference sequence). The CDR3 covers 16 residues. Trimming shortened V by 3 bases and J by 0 bases, and 11 bases separated the two germline ends.

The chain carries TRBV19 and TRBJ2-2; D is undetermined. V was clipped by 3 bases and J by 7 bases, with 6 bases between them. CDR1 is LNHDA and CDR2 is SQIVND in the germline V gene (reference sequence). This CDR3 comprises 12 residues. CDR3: CASSIGIGELFF. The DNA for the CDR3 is TGTGCCAGTAGTATCGGTATCGGGGAGCTGTTTTTT.

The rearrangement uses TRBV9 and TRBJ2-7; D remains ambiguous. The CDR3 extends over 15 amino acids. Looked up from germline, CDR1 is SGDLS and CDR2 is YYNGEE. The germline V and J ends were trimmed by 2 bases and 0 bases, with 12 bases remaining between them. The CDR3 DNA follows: TGTGCCAGCAGCGTGGGCCTTGGGGTCTCCTACGAGCAGTACTTC. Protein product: CASSVGLGVSYEQYF. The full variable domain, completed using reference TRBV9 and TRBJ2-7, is DSGVTQTPKHLITATGQRVTLRCSPRSGDLSVYWYQQSLDQGLQFLIQYYNGEERAKGNILERFSAQQFPDLHSELNLSSLELGDSALYFCASSVGLGVSYEQYFGPGTRLTVT.

The DNA for the CDR3 is TGTGCCAGCAGTGAAGACAGGGGTATTGGACGTGACTCTGGGGCCAACGTCCTGACTTTC. Residues: CASSEDRGIGRDSGANVLTF. This chain joins TRBV6-1 and TRBJ2-6; 7 bases map to TRBD1. Losses at the gene ends were 1 base for V and 0 bases for J; bases not matched to a gene: 12. This CDR3 comprises 20 residues. CDR1 MNHNS and CDR2 SASEGT come from the germline V gene.

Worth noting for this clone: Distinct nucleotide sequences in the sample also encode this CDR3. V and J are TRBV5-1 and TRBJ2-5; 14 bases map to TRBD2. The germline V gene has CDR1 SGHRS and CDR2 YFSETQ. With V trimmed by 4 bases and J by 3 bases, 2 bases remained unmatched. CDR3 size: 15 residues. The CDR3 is CASSKGLAGEETQYF. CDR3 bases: TGCGCCAGCAGCAAGGGACTAGCGGGGGAAGAGACCCAGTACTTC.

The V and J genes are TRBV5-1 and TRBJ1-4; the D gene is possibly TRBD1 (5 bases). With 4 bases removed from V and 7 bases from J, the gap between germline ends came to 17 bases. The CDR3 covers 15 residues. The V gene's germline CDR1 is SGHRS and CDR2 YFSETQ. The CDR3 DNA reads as TGCGCCAGCAGCCCGGGGGATGGGTTAGGTGAAAAACTGTTTTTT. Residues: CASSPGDGLGEKLFF.

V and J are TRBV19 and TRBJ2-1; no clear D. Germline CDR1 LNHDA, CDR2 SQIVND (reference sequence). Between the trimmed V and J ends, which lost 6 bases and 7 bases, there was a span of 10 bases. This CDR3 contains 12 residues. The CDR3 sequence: CASRLGYNEQFF. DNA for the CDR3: TGTGCCAGTAGACTGGGTTATAATGAGCAGTTCTTC.

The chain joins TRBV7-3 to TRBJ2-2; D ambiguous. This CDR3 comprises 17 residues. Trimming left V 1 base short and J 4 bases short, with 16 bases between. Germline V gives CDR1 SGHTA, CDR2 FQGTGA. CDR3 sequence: CASSLRVGPSGTGELFF. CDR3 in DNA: TGTGCCAGCAGCTTAAGAGTTGGGCCGTCGGGCACCGGGGAGCTGTTTTTT.

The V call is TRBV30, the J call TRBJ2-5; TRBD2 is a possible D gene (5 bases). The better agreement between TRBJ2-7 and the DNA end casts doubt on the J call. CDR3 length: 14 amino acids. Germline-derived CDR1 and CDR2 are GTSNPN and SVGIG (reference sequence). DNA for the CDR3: TGTGCCTGGAGTTGGGCGGGCACTTCCTACGAGCAGTACTTC. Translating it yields CAWSWAGTSYEQYF.

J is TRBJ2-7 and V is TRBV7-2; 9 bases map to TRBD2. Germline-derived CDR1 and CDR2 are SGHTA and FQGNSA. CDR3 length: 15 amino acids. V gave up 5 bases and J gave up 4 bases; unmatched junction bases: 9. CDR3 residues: CASSLIAGVFYEQYF. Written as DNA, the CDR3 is TGTGCCAGCAGCCTTATAGCGGGAGTGTTTTACGAGCAGTACTTC.

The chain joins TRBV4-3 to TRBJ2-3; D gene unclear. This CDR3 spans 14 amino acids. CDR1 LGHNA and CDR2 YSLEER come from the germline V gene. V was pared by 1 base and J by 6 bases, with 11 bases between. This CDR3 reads CASSQVWDSDTQYF. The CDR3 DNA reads TGCGCCAGCAGCCAAGTCTGGGATTCGGATACGCAGTATTTT.

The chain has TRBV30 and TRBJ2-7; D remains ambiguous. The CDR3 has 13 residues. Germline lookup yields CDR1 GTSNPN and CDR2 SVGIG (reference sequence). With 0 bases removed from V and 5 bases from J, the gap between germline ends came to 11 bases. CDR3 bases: TGTGCCTGGAGTGTTATGGGGTTCCACGAGCAGTACTTC. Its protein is CAWSVMGFHEQYF. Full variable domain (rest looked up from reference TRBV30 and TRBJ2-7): SQTIHQWPATLVQPVGSPLSLECTVEGTSNPNLYWYRQAAGRGLQLLFYSVGIGQISSEVPQNLSASRPQDRQFILSSKKLLLSDSGFYLCAWSVMGFHEQYFGPGTRLTVT.

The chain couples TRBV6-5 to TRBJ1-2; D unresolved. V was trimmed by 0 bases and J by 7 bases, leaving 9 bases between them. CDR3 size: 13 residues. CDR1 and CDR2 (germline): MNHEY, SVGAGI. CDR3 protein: CASSYSSNGGYTF. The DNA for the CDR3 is TGTGCCAGCAGTTACTCCTCCAATGGTGGCTACACCTTC.

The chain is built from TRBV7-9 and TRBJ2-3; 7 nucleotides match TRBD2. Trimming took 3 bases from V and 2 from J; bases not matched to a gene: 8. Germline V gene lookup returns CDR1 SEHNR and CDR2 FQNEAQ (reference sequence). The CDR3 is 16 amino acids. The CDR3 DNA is TGTGCCAGCAGCTTCTCTAGCGGAGAGATCACAGATACGCAGTATTTT. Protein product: CASSFSSGEITDTQYF.

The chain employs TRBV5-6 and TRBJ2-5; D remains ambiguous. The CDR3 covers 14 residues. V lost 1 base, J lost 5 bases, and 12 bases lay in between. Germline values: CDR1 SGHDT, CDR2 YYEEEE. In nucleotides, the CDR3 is TGTGCCAGCAGCTTGTTTATGGGTCGGGAGACCCAGTACTTC. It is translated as CASSLFMGRETQYF.

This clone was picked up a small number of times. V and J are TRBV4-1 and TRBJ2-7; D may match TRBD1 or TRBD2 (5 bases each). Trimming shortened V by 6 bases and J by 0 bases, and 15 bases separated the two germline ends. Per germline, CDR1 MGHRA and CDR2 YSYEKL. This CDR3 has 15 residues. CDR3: CASRSGQGPSYEQYF. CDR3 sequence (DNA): TGCGCCAGCAGGAGTGGCCAGGGACCCTCCTACGAGCAGTACTTC.

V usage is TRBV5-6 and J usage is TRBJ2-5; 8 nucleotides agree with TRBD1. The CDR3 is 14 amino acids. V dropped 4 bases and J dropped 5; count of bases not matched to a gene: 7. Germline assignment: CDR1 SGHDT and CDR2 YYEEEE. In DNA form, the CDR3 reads TGTGCCAGCAGCACGGGACAGGTGGTGGAGACCCAGTACTTC. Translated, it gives CASSTGQVVETQYF.